This T cell receptor (beta chain) emerged from a study of CD8+CD57+ T cells in acquired aplastic anemia. V was clipped by 0 bases and J by 6 bases, with 9 bases between them. CDR1 and CDR2 (germline): LNHNV, YYDKDF (reference sequence). The CDR3 runs to 14 residues. Using genomic DNA as the template, TCR beta VDJ and CDR3 profiling was carried out. Each CDR3 protein gets one entry after TCRdb re-called the reads with MiXCR. The profile shows under 200,000 distinct CDR3 sequences, around 43% of them singletons. Individuals selected for sequencing had exhibited CD8+CD57+ cell expansion on flow cytometry. The cohort consisted entirely of patients having severe acquired aplastic anemia. This clonotype occurred a few times.

The specimen sequenced was sorted CD4+, CD8+, or CD8+CD57+ T cells (not recorded which) from PBMCs. The rearrangement links TRBV15 to TRBJ2-1; D remains ambiguous. The clonotype originates from a human donor with aplastic anemia. This chain's CDR3 is CATSRDIGPNEQFF. As DNA, the CDR3 is TGTGCCACCAGCAGAGATATAGGACCCAATGAGCAGTTCTTC.